This TCR beta chain originates from a study of T cells in Graves' hyperthyroidism and ophthalmopathy. The sample holds many counts of this clonotype. Regions amplified from RNA transcripts were the TCR beta CDR3 regions. First-round RT-PCR with HTBI primers amplified the TCR CDR3 region. Using its own MiXCR run on the multiplex PCR reads, TCRdb lists one record per CDR3 protein. Among roughly 300,000 distinct CDR3 sequences listed, 25% to 30% were seen once. V lost 3 bases to trimming and J lost 3 bases; unmatched junction nucleotides: 3. The germline V gene has CDR1 LGHNA and CDR2 YNFKEQ. This CDR3 spans 15 amino acids. Diagnostic decisions used clinical symptoms, serum thyroxine and TRAb, thyroid ultrasound and orbital computed tomography.

The gene calls are TRBV4-2 and TRBJ2-5, with 11 positions matching TRBD2. The receptor comes from a man in his forties or fifties with Graves' hyperthyroidism that later progressed to Graves' ophthalmopathy. Sample: blood. The CDR3 loop is CASSHGTSGKETQYF. In DNA form, the CDR3 reads TGTGCCAGCAGCCACGGGACTAGCGGTAAAGAGACCCAGTACTTC.